This entry concerns a single TCR beta chain. Its target is not known. CDR1 and CDR2 (germline): SNHLY, FYNNEI. V was trimmed by 8 bases and J by 4 bases, leaving 24 bases between them. The CDR3 totals 17 residues. In the naive CD8 group, cells lacked CD45RO and were positively selected for CCR7, so terminally differentiated effector memory CD45RA+ cells were left out. This entry is derived from a study of shared clonotypes between healthy human individuals. Study findings and constraints: Memory subsets generally showed lower estimated richness than naive subsets.

An assay was performed, and its level was deep. Over several immunoSEQ plates, each subset's genomic DNA was distributed in even portions. How the authors handled the data: ImmunoSEQ sequences covered only the junction and lacked quality scores; filtering therefore differed. Using immunoSEQ multiplex PCR, the repertoire was profiled, and TCRdb retains in-frame clones only, with some absent. V and J calls and clone size follow that table, whereas D and trimming were derived from the DNA. The table has around 2,000,000 clones, about 94% seen once. The chain combines TRBV2 with TRBJ1-5; tentative D call: TRBD1 (6 bases). Sequenced sample: naive CD8+ T cells sorted from blood. This TCR derives from a young man in good health. For the CDR3, the DNA is TGTGCCAGCGGGTCGAGGGGGGACACTTTGGGTAATCAGCCCCAGCATTTT. As protein: CASGSRGDTLGNQPQHF.